The rows below give T cell receptor beta chains drawn from one sample of a study of blood T cell repertoires in COVID-19. Sequenced by immunoSEQ multiplex PCR; TCRdb stores in-frame clones only, minus some. Here the sample spans 250,000 to 300,000 clones, approximately 88% being singletons. The source material was peripheral blood. The receptors here all came from a woman in her twenties or thirties who had recovered from COVID-19. Both conserved end residues are part of each CDR3. Each record gives: D gene, J gene, V gene, clone size, CDR3 protein, CDR3 DNA. D genes are given only for firm matches. The listing skips clone size in some rows; elsewhere it reads once, few, many or a size class.

NA	TRBJ2-1	TRBV28	NA	CASSRLQVGNEQFF	TGTGCCAGCAGTCGGTTACAGGTCGGCAATGAGCAGTTCTTC
NA	TRBJ2-7	TRBV29-1	NA	CSVEARGLEQYF	TGCAGCGTTGAAGCCCGAGGGCTCGAGCAGTACTTC
NA	TRBJ1-4	TRBV15	NA	CATSSGLLSGEKLFF	TGTGCCACCAGCAGTGGACTCTTAAGTGGTGAAAAACTGTTTTTT
NA	TRBJ2-1	TRBV5-1	NA	CASSWALTGEAFF	TGCGCCAGCAGCTGGGCGCTAACAGGGGAGGCGTTCTTC
TRBD2	TRBJ2-1	TRBV19	NA	CASSTSGGAHYNEQFF	TGTGCCAGTAGTACTAGCGGGGGGGCTCACTACAATGAGCAGTTCTTC
TRBD2	TRBJ2-3	TRBV27	NA	CASASSGASSFTDTQYF	TGTGCCAGCGCTAGCAGCGGGGCCTCATCCTTCACAGATACGCAGTATTTT
TRBD1	TRBJ2-7	TRBV18	NA	CASSPGTVSYEQYF	TGTGCCAGCTCACCCGGGACAGTCTCCTACGAGCAGTACTTC
NA	TRBJ1-6	TRBV5-8	NA	CASSLKDSHNSPLHF	TGTGCCAGCAGCTTGAAGGACAGTCATAATTCACCCCTCCACTTT
TRBD2	TRBJ2-3	TRBV3-1/TRBV3-2	NA	CASSQGLAGAYSTDTQYF	TGTGCCAGCAGCCAGGGACTAGCGGGGGCCTACTCCACAGATACGCAGTATTTT
NA	TRBJ1-5	TRBV27	NA	CASSLKGLGNQPQHF	TGTGCCAGCAGTTTAAAGGGGTTAGGCAATCAGCCCCAGCATTTT
NA	TRBJ1-2	TRBV6-5	NA	CASRSKGGRRGYTF	TGTGCCAGCAGATCTAAGGGGGGGCGAAGGGGCTACACCTTC
NA	TRBJ1-3	TRBV4-1	NA	CASSQDMTHLSGNTIYF	TGCGCCAGCAGCCAAGATATGACTCATCTCTCTGGAAACACCATATATTTT
NA	TRBJ2-2	TRBV18	once	CASSPRTGELFF	TGTGCCAGCTCACCGCGAACCGGGGAGCTGTTTTTT
TRBD2	TRBJ2-3	TRBV5-4	NA	CASRAIAGTSTDTQYF	TGTGCCAGCAGAGCCATAGCGGGGACTAGCACAGATACGCAGTATTTT
NA	TRBJ2-7	TRBV28	once	CASTSRSGVGITGQYF	TGTGCCAGCACATCCAGGTCAGGGGTGGGAATTACGGGGCAGTACTTC
NA	TRBJ1-5	TRBV10-3	NA	CAISTGNQGQPQHF	TGTGCCATCAGTACAGGGAATCAGGGTCAGCCCCAGCATTTT
TRBD1	TRBJ1-1	TRBV19	NA	CASSTTGGTEAFF	TGTGCCAGTAGTACGACAGGGGGTACTGAAGCTTTCTTT
TRBD1	TRBJ2-1	TRBV11-2	NA	CASTPGQGNDEQFF	TGTGCCAGCACCCCGGGACAGGGTAATGATGAGCAGTTCTTC
TRBD1	TRBJ1-1	TRBV18	NA	CASSPNRGEAFF	TGTGCCAGCTCACCAAACAGGGGGGAAGCTTTCTTT
TRBD2	TRBJ2-7	TRBV24-1	NA	CATRFQRGGSPNYEQYF	TGTGCCACCAGATTCCAGCGGGGGGGATCCCCTAACTACGAGCAGTACTTC
TRBD2	TRBJ2-6	TRBV9	NA	CASSHSGGTSGANVLTF	TGTGCCAGCAGCCATTCGGGGGGGACCTCTGGGGCCAACGTCCTGACTTTC
TRBD1	TRBJ2-2	TRBV2	NA	CASSPNNGQAAFF	TGTGCCAGCAGTCCAAACAATGGACAGGCGGCGTTTTTT
NA	TRBJ2-3	TRBV13	NA	CASTTMDTQYF	TGTGCCAGCACCACAATGGATACGCAGTATTTT
NA	TRBJ2-2	TRBV2	NA	CASSGQGTGELFF	TGTGCCAGCAGTGGGCAGGGGACCGGGGAGCTGTTTTTT
NA	TRBJ2-7	TRBV12-2	NA	CASRITSGTGISYEQYF	TGTGCAAGTCGCATAACTTCTGGGACAGGGATTTCCTACGAGCAGTACTTC
NA	TRBJ2-7	TRBV18	NA	CASSPGLNYEQYF	TGTGCCAGCTCACCCGGACTTAACTACGAGCAGTACTTC
TRBD1	TRBJ2-3	TRBV5-6	NA	CASSGGDRLSTDTQYF	TGTGCCAGCAGCGGCGGGGACAGGTTAAGCACAGATACGCAGTATTTT
NA	TRBJ1-6	TRBV5-1	NA	CASSLVEAGSRSPLHF	TGCGCCAGCAGCTTGGTAGAAGCGGGCAGCCGCTCACCCCTCCACTTT
TRBD1	TRBJ2-7	TRBV10-1	NA	CATDRNTYEQYF	TGCGCCACGGACAGGAATACCTACGAGCAGTACTTC
NA	TRBJ1-5	TRBV28	NA	CASSLFKVRSNQPQHF	TGTGCCAGCAGTTTATTCAAGGTCAGGTCCAATCAGCCCCAGCATTTT
TRBD1	TRBJ1-4	TRBV25-1	NA	CASSLTGIEKLFF	TGTGCCAGCTCATTGACAGGGATTGAAAAACTGTTTTTT
TRBD2	TRBJ2-7	TRBV6-5	NA	CASSSLAVSYEQYF	TGTGCCAGCAGTTCTCTAGCGGTCTCCTACGAGCAGTACTTC
TRBD1	TRBJ1-5	TRBV4-2	NA	CASSQDPQGVNQPQHF	TGTGCCAGCAGCCAAGATCCACAGGGGGTCAATCAGCCCCAGCATTTT
TRBD1	TRBJ1-2	TRBV6-1	NA	CASTDRIYGYTF	TGTGCCAGCACGGACAGGATCTATGGCTACACCTTC
TRBD1	TRBJ2-7	TRBV19	NA	CASKGDRAYEQYF	TGTGCCAGCAAAGGGGACAGGGCCTACGAGCAGTACTTC
TRBD1	TRBJ2-1	TRBV2	NA	CASRRTGGVYNEQFF	TGTGCCAGCAGGAGGACAGGGGGGGTCTACAATGAGCAGTTCTTC
NA	TRBJ1-1	TRBV3-1/TRBV3-2	NA	CASSQRGTRTEAFF	TGTGCCAGCAGCCAACGGGGAACTAGGACTGAAGCTTTCTTT
NA	TRBJ1-3	TRBV6-5	NA	CASSRSGESGNTIYF	TGTGCCAGCAGTAGATCAGGGGAGTCCGGAAACACCATATATTTT
TRBD1	TRBJ1-2	TRBV7-2	NA	CASSPQGTDNYGYTF	TGTGCCAGCAGCCCCCAGGGGACAGATAACTATGGCTACACCTTC
TRBD1	TRBJ2-1	TRBV4-1	NA	CASSPGQSYNEQFF	TGCGCCAGCAGCCCGGGACAGAGTTACAATGAGCAGTTCTTC
NA	TRBJ1-6	TRBV30	NA	CAWSVQVYSPLHF	TGTGCCTGGAGTGTACAGGTATACTCACCCCTCCACTTT
TRBD1	TRBJ1-2	TRBV10-3	NA	CAISAGTGGSTYGYTF	TGTGCCATCAGTGCCGGGACAGGGGGCAGTACCTATGGCTACACCTTC
NA	TRBJ1-5	TRBV6-2/TRBV6-3	NA	CASSQGFNQPQHF	TGTGCCAGCAGTCAGGGATTCAATCAGCCCCAGCATTTT
NA	TRBJ1-5	TRBV2	NA	CASRDSYSNQPQHF	TGTGCCAGCAGGGACAGCTATAGCAATCAGCCCCAGCATTTT
TRBD1	TRBJ1-2	TRBV11-2	NA	CASSLGGTGYGYTF	TGTGCCAGCAGCTTAGGGGGGACAGGCTATGGCTACACCTTC
NA	TRBJ2-2	TRBV24-1	NA	CATSDPMVGGPGELFF	TGTGCCACCAGTGACCCCATGGTGGGGGGGCCCGGGGAGCTGTTTTTT
TRBD1	TRBJ1-3	TRBV18	NA	CASSPPTGTAGNTIYF	TGTGCCAGCTCACCACCAACTGGGACAGCTGGAAACACCATATATTTT
TRBD1	TRBJ1-6	TRBV28	NA	CASSAAGTVNGGLPLHF	TGTGCCAGCAGTGCTGCCGGGACAGTAAATGGGGGACTTCCCCTCCACTTT
NA	TRBJ2-7	TRBV28	NA	CASRSPAYEQYF	TGTGCCAGCAGATCGCCGGCCTACGAGCAGTACTTC
NA	TRBJ2-3	TRBV7-2	once	CASSPRAGLTDTQYF	TGTGCCAGCAGCCCCCGTGCGGGGCTCACAGATACGCAGTATTTT
TRBD1	TRBJ1-2	TRBV2	NA	CASSGTGAFYGYTF	TGTGCCAGCAGTGGGACAGGGGCATTCTATGGCTACACCTTC
TRBD1	TRBJ2-1	TRBV19	NA	CASRVPTGGKFF	TGTGCCAGTAGGGTTCCTACAGGGGGAAAATTCTTC
TRBD2	TRBJ2-1	TRBV3-1/TRBV3-2	once	CASSQGYSGRTYNEQFF	TGTGCCAGCAGCCAAGGTTACAGCGGGAGAACATACAATGAGCAGTTCTTC
TRBD1	TRBJ1-4	TRBV25-1	many	CASSEQNRGANEKLFF	TGTGCCAGCAGTGAACAAAACAGGGGAGCTAATGAAAAACTGTTTTTT
TRBD1	TRBJ1-1	TRBV2	NA	CASSEANGQGAWDTEAFF	TGTGCCAGCAGTGAAGCGAATGGACAGGGGGCCTGGGACACTGAAGCTTTCTTT
NA	TRBJ1-1	TRBV28	NA	CASARSWVEGSGLAFF	TGTGCCAGCGCACGGTCCTGGGTTGAGGGTTCAGGTCTTGCTTTCTTT
TRBD1	TRBJ2-4	TRBV2	NA	CASNTSPGTGVNIQYF	TGTGCCAGCAACACATCCCCCGGGACAGGGGTGAACATTCAGTACTTC
NA	TRBJ1-3	TRBV19	NA	CASSEQGLRSGNTIYF	TGTGCCAGTAGCGAACAGGGTCTTAGGTCTGGAAACACCATATATTTT
NA	TRBJ1-5	TRBV6-5	NA	CASKSRNTVNQPQHF	TGTGCCAGCAAAAGCCGAAATACAGTCAATCAGCCCCAGCATTTT
NA	TRBJ1-4	TRBV2	once	CASRGQGTNEKLFF	TGTGCCAGCAGGGGCCAGGGGACTAATGAAAAACTGTTTTTT